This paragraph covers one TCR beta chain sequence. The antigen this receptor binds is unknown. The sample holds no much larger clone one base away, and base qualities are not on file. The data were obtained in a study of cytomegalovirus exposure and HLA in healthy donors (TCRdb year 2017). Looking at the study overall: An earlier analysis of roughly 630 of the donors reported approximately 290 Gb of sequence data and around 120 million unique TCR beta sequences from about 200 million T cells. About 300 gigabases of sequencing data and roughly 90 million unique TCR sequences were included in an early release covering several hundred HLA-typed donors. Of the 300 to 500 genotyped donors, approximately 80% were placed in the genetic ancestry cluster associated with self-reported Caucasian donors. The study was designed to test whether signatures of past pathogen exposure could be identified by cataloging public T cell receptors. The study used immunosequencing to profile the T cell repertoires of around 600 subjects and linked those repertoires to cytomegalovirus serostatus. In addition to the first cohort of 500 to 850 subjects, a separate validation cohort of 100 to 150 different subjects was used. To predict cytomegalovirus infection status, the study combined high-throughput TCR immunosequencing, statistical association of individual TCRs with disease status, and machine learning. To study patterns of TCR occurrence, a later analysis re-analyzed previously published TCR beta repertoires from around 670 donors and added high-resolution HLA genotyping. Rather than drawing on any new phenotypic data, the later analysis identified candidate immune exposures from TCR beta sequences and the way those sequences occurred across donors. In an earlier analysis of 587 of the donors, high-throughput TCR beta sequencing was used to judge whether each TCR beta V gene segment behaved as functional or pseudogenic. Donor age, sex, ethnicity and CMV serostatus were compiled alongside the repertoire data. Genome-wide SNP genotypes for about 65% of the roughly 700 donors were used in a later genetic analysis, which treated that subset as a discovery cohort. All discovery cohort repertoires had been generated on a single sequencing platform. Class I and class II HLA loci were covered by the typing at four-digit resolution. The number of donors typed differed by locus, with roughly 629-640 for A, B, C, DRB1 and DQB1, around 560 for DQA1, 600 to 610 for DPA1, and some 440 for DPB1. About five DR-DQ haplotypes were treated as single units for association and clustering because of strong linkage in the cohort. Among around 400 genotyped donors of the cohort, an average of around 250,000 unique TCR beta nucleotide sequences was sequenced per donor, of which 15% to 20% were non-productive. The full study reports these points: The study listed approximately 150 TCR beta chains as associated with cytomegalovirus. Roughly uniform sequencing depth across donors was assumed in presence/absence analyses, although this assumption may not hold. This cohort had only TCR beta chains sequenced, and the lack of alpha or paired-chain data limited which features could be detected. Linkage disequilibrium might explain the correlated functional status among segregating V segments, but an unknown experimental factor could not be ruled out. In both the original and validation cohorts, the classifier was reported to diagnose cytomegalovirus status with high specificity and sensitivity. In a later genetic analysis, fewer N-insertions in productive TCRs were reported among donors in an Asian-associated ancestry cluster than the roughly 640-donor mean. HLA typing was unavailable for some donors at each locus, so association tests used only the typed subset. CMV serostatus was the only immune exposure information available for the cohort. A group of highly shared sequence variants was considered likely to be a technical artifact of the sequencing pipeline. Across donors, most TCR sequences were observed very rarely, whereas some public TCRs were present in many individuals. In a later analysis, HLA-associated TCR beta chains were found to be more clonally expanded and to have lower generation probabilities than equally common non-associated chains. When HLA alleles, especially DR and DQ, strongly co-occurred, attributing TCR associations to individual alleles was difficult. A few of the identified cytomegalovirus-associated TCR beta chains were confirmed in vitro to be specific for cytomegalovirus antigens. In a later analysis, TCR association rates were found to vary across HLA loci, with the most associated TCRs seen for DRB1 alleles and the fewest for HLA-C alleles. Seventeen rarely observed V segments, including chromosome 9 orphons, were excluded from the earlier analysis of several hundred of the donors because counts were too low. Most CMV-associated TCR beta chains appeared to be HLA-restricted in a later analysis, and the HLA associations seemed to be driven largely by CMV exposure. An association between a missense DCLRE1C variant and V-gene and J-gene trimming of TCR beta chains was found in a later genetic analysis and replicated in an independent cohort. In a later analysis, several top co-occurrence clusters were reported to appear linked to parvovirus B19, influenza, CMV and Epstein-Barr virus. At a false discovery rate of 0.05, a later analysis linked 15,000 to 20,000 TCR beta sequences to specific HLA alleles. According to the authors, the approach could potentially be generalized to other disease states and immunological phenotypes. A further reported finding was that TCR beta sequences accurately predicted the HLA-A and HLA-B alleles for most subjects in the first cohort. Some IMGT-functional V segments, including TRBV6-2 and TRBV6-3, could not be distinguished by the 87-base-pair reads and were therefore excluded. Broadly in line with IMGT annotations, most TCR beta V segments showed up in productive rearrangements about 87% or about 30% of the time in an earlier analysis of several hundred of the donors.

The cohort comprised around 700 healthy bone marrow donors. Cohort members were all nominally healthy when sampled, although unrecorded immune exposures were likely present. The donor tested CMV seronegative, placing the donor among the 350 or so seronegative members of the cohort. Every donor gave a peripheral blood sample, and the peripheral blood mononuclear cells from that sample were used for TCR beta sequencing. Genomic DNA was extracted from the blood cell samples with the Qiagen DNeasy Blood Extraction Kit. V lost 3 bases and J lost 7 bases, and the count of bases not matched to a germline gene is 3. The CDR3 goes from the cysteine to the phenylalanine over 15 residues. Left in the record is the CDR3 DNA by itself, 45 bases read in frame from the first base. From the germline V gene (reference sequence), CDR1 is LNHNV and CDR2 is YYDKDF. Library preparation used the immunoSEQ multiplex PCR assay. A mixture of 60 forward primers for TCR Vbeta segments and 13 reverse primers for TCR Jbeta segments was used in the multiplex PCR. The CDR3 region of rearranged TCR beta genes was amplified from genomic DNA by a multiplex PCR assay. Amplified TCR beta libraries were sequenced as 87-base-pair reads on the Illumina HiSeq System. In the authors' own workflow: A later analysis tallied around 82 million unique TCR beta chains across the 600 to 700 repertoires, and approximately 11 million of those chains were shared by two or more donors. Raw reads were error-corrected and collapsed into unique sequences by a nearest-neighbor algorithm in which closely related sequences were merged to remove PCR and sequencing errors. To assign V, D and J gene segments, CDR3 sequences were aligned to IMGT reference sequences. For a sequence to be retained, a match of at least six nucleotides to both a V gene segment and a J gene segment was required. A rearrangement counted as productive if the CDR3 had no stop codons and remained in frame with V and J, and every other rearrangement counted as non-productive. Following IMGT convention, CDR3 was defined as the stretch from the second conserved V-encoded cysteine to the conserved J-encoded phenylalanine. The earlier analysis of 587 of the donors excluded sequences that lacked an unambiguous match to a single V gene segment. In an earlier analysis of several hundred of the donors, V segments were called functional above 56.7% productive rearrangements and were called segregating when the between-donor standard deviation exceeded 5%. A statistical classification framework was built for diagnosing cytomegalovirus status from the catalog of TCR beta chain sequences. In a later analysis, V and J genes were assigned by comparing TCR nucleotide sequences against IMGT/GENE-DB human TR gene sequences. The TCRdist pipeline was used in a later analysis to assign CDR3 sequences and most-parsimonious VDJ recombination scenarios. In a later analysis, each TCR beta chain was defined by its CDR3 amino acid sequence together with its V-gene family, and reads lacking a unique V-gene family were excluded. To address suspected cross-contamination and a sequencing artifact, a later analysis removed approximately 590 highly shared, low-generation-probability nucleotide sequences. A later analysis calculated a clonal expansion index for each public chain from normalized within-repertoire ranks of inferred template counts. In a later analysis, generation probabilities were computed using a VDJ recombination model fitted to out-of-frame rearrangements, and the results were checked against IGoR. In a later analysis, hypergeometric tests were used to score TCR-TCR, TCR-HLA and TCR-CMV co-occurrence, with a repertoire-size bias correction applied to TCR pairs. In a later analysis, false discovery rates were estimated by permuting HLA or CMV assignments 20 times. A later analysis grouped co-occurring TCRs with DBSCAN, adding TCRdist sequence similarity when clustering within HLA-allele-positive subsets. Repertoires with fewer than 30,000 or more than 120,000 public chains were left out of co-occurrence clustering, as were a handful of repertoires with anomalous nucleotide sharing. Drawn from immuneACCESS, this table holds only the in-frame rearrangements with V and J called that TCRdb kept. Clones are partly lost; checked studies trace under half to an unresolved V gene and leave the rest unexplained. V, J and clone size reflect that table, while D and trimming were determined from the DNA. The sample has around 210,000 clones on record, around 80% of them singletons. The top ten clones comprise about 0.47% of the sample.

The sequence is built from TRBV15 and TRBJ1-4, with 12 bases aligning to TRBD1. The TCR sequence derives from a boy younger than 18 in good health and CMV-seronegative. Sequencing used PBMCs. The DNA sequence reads TGTGCCACCAGCAGGGGACAGGGGGCGGGTGAAAAACTGTTTTTT. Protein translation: CATSRGQGAGEKLFF.